These 20 T cell receptor beta chains were all obtained from the same sample, sequenced in a study of blood T cell repertoires in COVID-19. Clones were read by immunoSEQ multiplex PCR, and TCRdb kept only the in-frame ones, dropping some. The sample contains about 55,000 clones, more than 80% of which appear only once. Specimen: peripheral blood. The receptor set was obtained from a human donor in a cohort sampled during active COVID-19.

The chain combines TRBV7-2 with TRBJ2-3; D is perhaps TRBD2 (5 bases). With 1 base removed from V and 2 bases from J, the gap between germline ends came to 13 bases. Per the germline V gene, CDR1 is SGHTA and CDR2 is FQGNSA. CDR3 length: 16 residues. CDR3: CASSLGLRDHTDTQYF. The CDR3 bases are TGTGCCAGCAGCTTAGGTCTCCGGGATCACACAGATACGCAGTATTTT.

The V gene is TRBV11-3, the J gene TRBJ2-3, with 11 bases aligning to TRBD2. This CDR3 has 16 amino acids. Germline-derived CDR1 and CDR2 are SGHNT and YENEEA. The ends lost 3 bases at V and 4 bases at J; junction bases unmatched: 6. The CDR3 here is CASSFDSGGAADTQYF. DNA of the CDR3: TGTGCCAGCAGCTTTGATAGCGGGGGGGCCGCAGATACGCAGTATTTT.

The chain carries TRBV5-1 and TRBJ1-4; TRBD1 aligns across 10 bases. V gave up 5 bases and J gave up 8 bases; unmatched junction bases: 6. CDR1 and CDR2 (germline): SGHRS, YFSETQ. The CDR3 length is 14 residues. The CDR3 nucleotides are TGCGCCAGCAGTAGGGGACAGGGGATGGAAAAACTGTTTTTT. Its protein is CASSRGQGMEKLFF.

The rearrangement uses TRBV24-1 and TRBJ2-1; 7 bases align to TRBD1. J gave up 5 bases and V 3 bases, and 3 bases lay outside the gene matches. Germline V gives CDR1 KGHDR, CDR2 SFDVKD. The CDR3 runs 14 residues. The DNA for the CDR3 is TGTGCCACCAGTGATACAGGGGACCACAATGAGCAGTTCTTC. Its protein is CATSDTGDHNEQFF.

The V gene is TRBV2, the J gene TRBJ1-2, with TRBD1 identical over 8 bases. The CDR3 extends over 14 amino acids. After removal of 4 bases from V and 7 bases from J, the junction contained 8 bases not matched to a gene. Germline V gene sequence: CDR1 SNHLY, CDR2 FYNNEI. CDR3 amino acids: CASSGRGQVAGYTF. The DNA of the CDR3 is TGTGCCAGCAGTGGGAGGGGACAGGTTGCTGGCTACACCTTC.

This sequence joins TRBV6-5 and TRBJ2-1; tentative D call: TRBD2 (5 bases). The V gene's germline CDR1 is MNHEY and CDR2 SVGAGI. The germline V and J ends were trimmed by 0 bases and 10 bases, with 10 bases remaining between them. The length of the CDR3 is 13 residues. CDR3 DNA: TGTGCCAGCAGTTACTCCTTCGGGGTAGAGCAGTTCTTC. It encodes CASSYSFGVEQFF.

The chain couples TRBV27 to TRBJ2-7, with 10 bases matching TRBD2. CDR1 and CDR2 (germline): MNHEY, SMNVEV (reference sequence). J lost 6 bases, V lost 8 bases, and 13 bases had no gene match. The CDR3 runs 15 residues. CDR3 nucleotide sequence: TGTGCCAGCTTTCGCTCAGCGGGAGGGGTGGGCGAGCAGTACTTC. This codes for CASFRSAGGVGEQYF.

The rearrangement joins TRBV29-1 to TRBJ1-1, with a possible D match to TRBD1 (5 bases). V lost 7 bases to trimming and J lost 0 bases, with 12 bases between them. CDR1 and CDR2 (germline): SQVTM, ANQGSEA. The length of the CDR3 is 13 residues. For the CDR3, the DNA is TGCAGCGGAACACAGGCAATGAACACTGAAGCTTTCTTT. Translation gives CSGTQAMNTEAFF.

The V call is TRBV2, the J call TRBJ1-5, with D tentatively TRBD1 (5 bases). There are 14 residues in the CDR3. Trimming removed 6 bases at V and 5 bases at J, with 14 bases between. Germline values: CDR1 SNHLY, CDR2 FYNNEI. The CDR3 region has the DNA TGTGCCAGCAGATTGGGGCCTTGGGATCAGCCCCAGCATTTT. This codes for CASRLGPWDQPQHF.

V is TRBV29-1 and J is TRBJ2-1; the match to TRBD2 covers 8 bases. V gave up 4 bases and J gave up 0 bases; unmatched junction bases: 2. Per the germline V gene, CDR1 is SQVTM and CDR2 is ANQGSEA. The CDR3 is made up of 14 amino acids. CDR3 nucleotides: TGCAGCGTTGGGGGACTAGTCTCCTACAATGAGCAGTTCTTC. Its translation is CSVGGLVSYNEQFF.

This chain links TRBV28 with TRBJ1-2; D is unresolved. The CDR3 contains 12 residues. Trimming removed 6 bases from V and 2 bases from J, with 7 bases in between. Germline lookup yields CDR1 MDHEN and CDR2 SYDVKM. CDR3 loop: CASSQQNYGYTF. The CDR3 DNA sequence: TGTGCCAGCAGCCAACAGAACTATGGCTACACCTTC.

V gene TRBV5-4 combines with J gene TRBJ1-1, with unresolved D. Germline values: CDR1 SGHNT, CDR2 YYREEE (reference sequence). The V end lost 0 bases, the J end lost 2 bases, and 5 bases lay between the germline ends. The CDR3 extends over 13 amino acids. The CDR3: CASSLGSNTEAFF. CDR3 DNA: TGTGCCAGCAGCTTGGGGAGCAACACTGAAGCTTTCTTT.

The chain recombines TRBV6-6 with TRBJ2-3; perhaps TRBD2 as D (5 bases). Trimming shortened V by 6 bases and J by 2 bases, and 15 bases separated the two germline ends. Germline V gives CDR1 MNHNY, CDR2 SVGAGI (reference sequence). CDR3 length equals 15 residues. This CDR3 is CASSLLGLVTDTQYF. DNA for the CDR3: TGTGCCAGCAGCCTACTAGGGTTGGTCACAGATACGCAGTATTTT.

The V gene is TRBV5-1, the J gene TRBJ1-2, with 7 nucleotides matching TRBD1. The CDR3 is made up of 12 amino acids. Germline V gene data show CDR1 as SGHRS and CDR2 as YFSETQ. Unmatched junction bases numbered 3, after V lost 6 bases and J lost 4 bases. In DNA, the CDR3 is TGCGCCAGCAAGGGGGCGTTCTATGGCTACACCTTC. Amino acid sequence: CASKGAFYGYTF. The whole variable domain, filled in from reference TRBV5-1 and TRBJ1-2, reads KAGVTQTPRYLIKTRGQQVTLSCSPISGHRSVSWYQQTPGQGLQFLFEYFSETQRNKGNFPGRFSGRQFSNSRSEMNVSTLELGDSALYLCASKGAFYGYTFGSGTRLTVV.

The chain carries TRBV27 and TRBJ2-7, with 7 positions matching TRBD1. V dropped 0 bases and J dropped 3; count of bases not matched to a gene: 2. The CDR3 runs 14 residues. Germline CDR1 is MNHEY and CDR2 is SMNVEV (reference sequence). CDR3: CASSLSGQLYEQYF. Here the CDR3 DNA reads TGTGCCAGCAGTTTATCGGGACAGCTCTACGAGCAGTACTTC.

The chain recombines TRBV6-5 with TRBJ1-5, with TRBD1 identical over 9 bases. The CDR3 runs 15 residues. With V trimmed by 4 bases and J by 2 bases, 3 bases remained unmatched. Looked up from germline, CDR1 is MNHEY and CDR2 is SVGAGI. The CDR3: CASSSGDRGNQPQHF. CDR3 nucleotide sequence: TGTGCCAGCAGTTCCGGGGACAGGGGCAATCAGCCCCAGCATTTT.

The chain carries TRBV28 and TRBJ1-2; D not resolved. V lost 4 bases and J 8 bases, leaving 17 bases between the germline ends. CDR1 MDHEN and CDR2 SYDVKM come from the germline V gene. There are 14 residues in the CDR3. The CDR3 protein is CASSSAGGQVGYTF. The CDR3, as DNA: TGTGCCAGCAGTTCTGCCGGCGGCCAAGTGGGCTACACCTTC.

The chain recombines TRBV6-2 or TRBV6-3 with TRBJ1-6; the match to TRBD1 covers 9 bases. Per the germline V gene, CDR1 is MNHEY and CDR2 is SVGEGT. The V and J ends lost 2 bases and 10 bases, in that order; junction bases with no gene match: 15. There are 18 residues in the CDR3. CDR3 sequence reads: CASSYPDRGSNIGSPLHF. CDR3 sequence (DNA): TGTGCCAGCAGTTACCCGGACAGGGGCTCCAATATTGGCTCACCCCTCCACTTT.

The sample holds a few counts of this clone. The chain recombines TRBV30 with TRBJ1-3; D possibly corresponds to TRBD1 (5 bases). Germline V lookup: CDR1 GTSNPN, CDR2 SVGIG (reference sequence). With 7 bases removed from V and 3 bases from J, the gap between germline ends came to 16 bases. This CDR3 has 14 amino acids. The DNA for the CDR3 is TGTGCCTTCGTTGCAGGGATACTTGGAAACACCATATATTTT. It is translated as CAFVAGILGNTIYF. The full variable domain, with the rest looked up from reference TRBV30 and TRBJ1-3, is SQTIHQWPATLVQPVGSPLSLECTVEGTSNPNLYWYRQAAGRGLQLLFYSVGIGQISSEVPQNLSASRPQDRQFILSSKKLLLSDSGFYLCAFVAGILGNTIYFGEGSWLTVV.

This chain connects TRBV7-9 to TRBJ2-2; a weak D match, TRBD1 (6 bases). V dropped 4 bases and J dropped 4 bases, with 13 bases sitting between them. This CDR3 contains 15 residues. Germline V gene sequence: CDR1 SEHNR, CDR2 FQNEAQ (reference sequence). The DNA for the CDR3 is TGTGCCAGCAGCTCCACGGACAGATCCACCGGGGAGCTGTTTTTT. This encodes CASSSTDRSTGELFF.